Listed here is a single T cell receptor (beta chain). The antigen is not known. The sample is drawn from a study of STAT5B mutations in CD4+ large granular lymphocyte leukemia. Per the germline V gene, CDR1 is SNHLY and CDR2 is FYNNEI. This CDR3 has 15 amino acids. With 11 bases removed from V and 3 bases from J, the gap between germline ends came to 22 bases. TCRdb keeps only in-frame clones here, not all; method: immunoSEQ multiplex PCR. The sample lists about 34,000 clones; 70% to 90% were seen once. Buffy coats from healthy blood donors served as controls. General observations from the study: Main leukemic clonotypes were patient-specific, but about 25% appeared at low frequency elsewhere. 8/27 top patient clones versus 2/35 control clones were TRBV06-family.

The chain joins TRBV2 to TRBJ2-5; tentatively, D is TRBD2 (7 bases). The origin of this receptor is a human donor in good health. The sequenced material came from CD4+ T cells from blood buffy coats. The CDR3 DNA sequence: TGTGCCGGAAGGGGGACTACAAAATCAAAAGAGACCCAGTACTTC. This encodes CAGRGTTKSKETQYF. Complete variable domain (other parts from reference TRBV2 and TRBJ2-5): EPEVTQTPSHQVTQMGQEVILRCVPISNHLYFYWYRQILGQKVEFLVSFYNNEISEKSEIFDDQFSVERPDGSNFTLKIRSTKLEDSAMYFCAGRGTTKSKETQYFGPGTRLLVL.